This T cell receptor beta chain was captured in a study of control samples from healthy donors and cancer patients. TCRdb's table, derived via immunoSEQ multiplex PCR, lists solely in-frame clones and lacks some. Among about 80,000 clones listed, 80% to 90% were seen once. This clone appeared a single time. The sequencing input was PBMCs. This clonotype was sampled from a man in his 60s with head and neck cancer.

As DNA, the CDR3 is TGTGCCAGCAGGTCGGGACAGGGGGGTTCGAGGGCCCAGCATTTT. This encodes CASRSGQGGSRAQHF. This chain links TRBV28 with TRBJ1-5, with 11 bases fitting TRBD1. Germline trimming cut 6 bases from V and 11 bases from J; bases unmatched to any gene: 12. This CDR3 has 15 amino acids. Looked up from germline, CDR1 is MDHEN and CDR2 is SYDVKM. The whole variable domain, remainder taken from reference TRBV28 and TRBJ1-5, is DVKVTQSSRYLVKRTGEKVFLECVQDMDHENMFWYRQDPGLGLRLIYFSYDVKMKEKGDIPEGYSVSREKKERFSLILESASTNQTSMYLCASRSGQGGSRAQHFGDGTRLSIL.